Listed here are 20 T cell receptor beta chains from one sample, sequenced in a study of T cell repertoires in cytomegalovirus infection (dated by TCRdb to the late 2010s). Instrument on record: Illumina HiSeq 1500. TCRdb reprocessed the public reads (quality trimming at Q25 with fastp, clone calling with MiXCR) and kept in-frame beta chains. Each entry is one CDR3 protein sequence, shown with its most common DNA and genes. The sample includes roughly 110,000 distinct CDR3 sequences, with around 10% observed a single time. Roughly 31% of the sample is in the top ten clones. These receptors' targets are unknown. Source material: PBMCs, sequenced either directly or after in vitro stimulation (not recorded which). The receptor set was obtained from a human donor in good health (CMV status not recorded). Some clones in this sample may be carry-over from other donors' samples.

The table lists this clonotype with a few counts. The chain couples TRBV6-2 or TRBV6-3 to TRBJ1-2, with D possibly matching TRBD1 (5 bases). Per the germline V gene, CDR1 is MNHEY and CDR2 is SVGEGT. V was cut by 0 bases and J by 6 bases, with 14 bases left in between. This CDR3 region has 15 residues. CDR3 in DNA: TGTGCCAGCAGTTACTCGCGACGGGACGGTAATGGCTACACCTTC. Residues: CASSYSRRDGNGYTF.

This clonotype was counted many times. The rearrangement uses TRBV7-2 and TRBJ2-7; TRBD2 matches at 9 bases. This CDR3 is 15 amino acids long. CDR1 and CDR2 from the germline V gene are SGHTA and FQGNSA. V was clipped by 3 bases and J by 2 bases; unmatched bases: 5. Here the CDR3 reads CASSLGLARTYEQYF. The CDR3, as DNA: TGTGCCAGCAGCTTGGGACTAGCTAGGACCTACGAGCAGTACTTC.

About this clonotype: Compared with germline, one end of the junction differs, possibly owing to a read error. DNA for the CDR3: TGTGCCATCTGTGCAAGTAACAGGGGGCCAGTTTATTATGGCTACCCCTTC. It yields the protein CAICASNRGPVYYGYPF. The chain joins TRBV10-3 to TRBJ1-2; TRBD1 agrees at 9 bases. In germline, CDR1 is ENHRY, CDR2 SYGVKD. The CDR3 contains 17 residues.

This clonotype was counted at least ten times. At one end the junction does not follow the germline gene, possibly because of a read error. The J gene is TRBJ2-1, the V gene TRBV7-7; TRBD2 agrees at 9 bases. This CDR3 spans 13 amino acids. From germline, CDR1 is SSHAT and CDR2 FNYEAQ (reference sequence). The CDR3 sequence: CASSWGLAGEQFF. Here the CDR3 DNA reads TGTGCTAGCAGCTGGGGACTAGCCGGTGAGCAGTTCTTC.

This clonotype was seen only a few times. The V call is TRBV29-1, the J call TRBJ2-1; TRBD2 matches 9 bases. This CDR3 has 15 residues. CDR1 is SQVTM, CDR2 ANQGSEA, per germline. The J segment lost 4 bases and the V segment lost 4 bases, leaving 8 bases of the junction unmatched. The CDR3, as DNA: TGCAGCGTTGCCCGACTAGCGGAGAGATACAATGAGCAGTTCTTC. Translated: CSVARLAERYNEQFF.

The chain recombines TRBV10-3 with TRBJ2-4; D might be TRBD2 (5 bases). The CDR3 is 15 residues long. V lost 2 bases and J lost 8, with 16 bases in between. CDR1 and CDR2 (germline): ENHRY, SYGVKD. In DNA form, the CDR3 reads TGTGCCATCAGTGAGCTTAGGGCGGGTGGAGACATTCAGTACTTC. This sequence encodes CAISELRAGGDIQYF.

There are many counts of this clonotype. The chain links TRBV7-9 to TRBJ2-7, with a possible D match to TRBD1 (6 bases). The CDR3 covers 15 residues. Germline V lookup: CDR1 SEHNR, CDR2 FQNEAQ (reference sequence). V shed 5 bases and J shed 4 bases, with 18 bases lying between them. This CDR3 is CASSESDRPDYEQYF. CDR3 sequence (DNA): TGTGCCAGCAGCGAATCAGACAGGCCGGATTACGAGCAGTACTTC.

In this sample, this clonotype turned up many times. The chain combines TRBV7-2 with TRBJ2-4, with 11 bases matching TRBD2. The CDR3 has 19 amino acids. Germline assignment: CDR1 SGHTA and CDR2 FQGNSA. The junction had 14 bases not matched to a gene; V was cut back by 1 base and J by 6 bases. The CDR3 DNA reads TGTGCCAGCAGCTTAGGAGCGACTAGCGGGGAGGGGTTTATAAACATTCAGTACTTC. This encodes CASSLGATSGEGFINIQYF.

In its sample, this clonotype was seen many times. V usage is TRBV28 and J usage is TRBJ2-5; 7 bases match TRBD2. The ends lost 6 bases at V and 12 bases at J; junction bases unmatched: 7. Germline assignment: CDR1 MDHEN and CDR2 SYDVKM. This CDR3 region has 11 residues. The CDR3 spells CASRGGGTKYF. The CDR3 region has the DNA TGTGCCAGCAGGGGGGGGGGGACTAAGTACTTC.

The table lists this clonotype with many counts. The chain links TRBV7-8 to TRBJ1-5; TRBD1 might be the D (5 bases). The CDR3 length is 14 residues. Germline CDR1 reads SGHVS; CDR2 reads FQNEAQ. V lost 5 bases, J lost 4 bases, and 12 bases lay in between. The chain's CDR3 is CASSPGGTNQPQHF. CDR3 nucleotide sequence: TGTGCCAGCAGCCCCGGGGGGACTAATCAGCCCCAGCATTTT.

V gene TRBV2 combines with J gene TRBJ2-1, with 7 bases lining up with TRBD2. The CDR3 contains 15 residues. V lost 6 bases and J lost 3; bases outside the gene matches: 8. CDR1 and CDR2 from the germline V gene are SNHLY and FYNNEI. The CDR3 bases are TGTGCCAGCAGCCCGCCTAGCGGAAACTACAATGAGCAGTTCTTC. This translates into CASSPPSGNYNEQFF.

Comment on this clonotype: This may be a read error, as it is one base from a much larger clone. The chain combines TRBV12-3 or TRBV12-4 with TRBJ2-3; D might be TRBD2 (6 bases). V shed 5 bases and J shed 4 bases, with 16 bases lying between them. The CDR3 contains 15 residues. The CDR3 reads CASSTETTSSDTQYF. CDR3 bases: TGTGCCAGCAGTACTGAGACTACTAGCTCAGATACGCAGTATTTT.

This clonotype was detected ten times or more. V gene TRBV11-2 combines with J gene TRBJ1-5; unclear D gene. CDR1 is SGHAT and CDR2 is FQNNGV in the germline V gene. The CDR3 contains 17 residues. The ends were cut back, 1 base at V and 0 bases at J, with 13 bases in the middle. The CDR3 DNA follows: TGTGCCAGCAGCTTAGTTACCGGGCTCTATAGCAATCAGCCCCAGCATTTT. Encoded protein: CASSLVTGLYSNQPQHF. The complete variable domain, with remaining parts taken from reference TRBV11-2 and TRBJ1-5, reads EAGVAQSPRYKIIEKRQSVAFWCNPISGHATLYWYQQILGQGPKLLIQFQNNGVVDDSQLPKDRFSAERLKGVDSTLKIQPAKLEDSAVYLCASSLVTGLYSNQPQHFGDGTRLSIL.

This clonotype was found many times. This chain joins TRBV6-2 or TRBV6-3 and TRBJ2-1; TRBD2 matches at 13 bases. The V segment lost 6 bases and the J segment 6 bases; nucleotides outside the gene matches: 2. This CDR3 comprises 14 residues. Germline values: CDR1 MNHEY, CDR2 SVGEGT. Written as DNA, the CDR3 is TGTGCCAGCAGCGGGACTAGCGGGATCAATGAGCAGTTCTTC. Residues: CASSGTSGINEQFF.

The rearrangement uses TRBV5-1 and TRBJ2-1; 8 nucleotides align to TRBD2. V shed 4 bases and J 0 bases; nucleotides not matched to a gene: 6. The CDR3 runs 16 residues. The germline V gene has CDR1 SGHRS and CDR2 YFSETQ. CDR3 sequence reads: CASSKGGLVSYNEQFF. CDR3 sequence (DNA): TGCGCCAGCAGCAAGGGGGGACTAGTCTCCTACAATGAGCAGTTCTTC.

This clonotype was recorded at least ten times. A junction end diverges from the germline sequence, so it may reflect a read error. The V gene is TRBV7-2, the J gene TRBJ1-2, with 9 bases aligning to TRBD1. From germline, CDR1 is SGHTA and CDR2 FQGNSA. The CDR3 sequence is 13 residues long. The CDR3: CASSLDRGSGYTF. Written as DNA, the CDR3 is TGTGCCAGCAGTTTAGACAGGGGGTCGGGCTACACCTTC.

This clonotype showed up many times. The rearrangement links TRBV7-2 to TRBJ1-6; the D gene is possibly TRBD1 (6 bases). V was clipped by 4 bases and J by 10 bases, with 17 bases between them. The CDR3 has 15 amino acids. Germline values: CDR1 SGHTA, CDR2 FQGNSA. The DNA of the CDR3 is TGTGCCAGCAGCTCCCAACAGGGTCGAGGATCACCCCTCCACTTT. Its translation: CASSSQQGRGSPLHF.

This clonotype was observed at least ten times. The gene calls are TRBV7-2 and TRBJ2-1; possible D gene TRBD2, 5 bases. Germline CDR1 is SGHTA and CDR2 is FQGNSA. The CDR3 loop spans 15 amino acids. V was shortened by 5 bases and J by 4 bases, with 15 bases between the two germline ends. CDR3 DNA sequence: TGTGCCAGCAGCCCCCGAGGACTGCCTTACAATGAGCAGTTCTTC. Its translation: CASSPRGLPYNEQFF.

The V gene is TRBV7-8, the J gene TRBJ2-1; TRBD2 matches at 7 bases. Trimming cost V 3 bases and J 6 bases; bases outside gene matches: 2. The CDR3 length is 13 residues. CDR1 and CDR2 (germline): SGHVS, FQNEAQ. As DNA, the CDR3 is TGTGCCAGCAGCTTGGGGACTACCAATGAGCAGTTCTTC. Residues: CASSLGTTNEQFF. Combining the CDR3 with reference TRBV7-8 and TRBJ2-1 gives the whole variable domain GAGVSQSPRYKVAKRGQDVALRCDPISGHVSLFWYQQALGQGPEFLTYFQNEAQLDKSGLPSDRFFAERPEGSVSTLKIQRTQQEDSAVYLCASSLGTTNEQFFGPGTRLTVL.

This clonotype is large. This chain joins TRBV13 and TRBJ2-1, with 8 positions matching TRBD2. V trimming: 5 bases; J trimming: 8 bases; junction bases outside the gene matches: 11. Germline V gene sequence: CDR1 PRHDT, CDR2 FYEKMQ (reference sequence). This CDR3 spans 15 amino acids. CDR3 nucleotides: TGTGCCAGCAGCCCCGGTGCTAGCGGGCCCTATGAGCAGTTCTTC. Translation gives CASSPGASGPYEQFF.